This TCR beta chain appears in the sequencing data of a study of T cells in Graves' hyperthyroidism and ophthalmopathy. Study at large: The authors collected peripheral blood at initial diagnosis, before any treatment.

Those patients with uncontrolled infection, other autoimmune disease, pregnancy or lactation were excluded. Researchers amplified the TCR beta CDR3 regions from RNA transcripts. An initial round of RT-PCR targeting the TCR CDR3 relied on the HTBI primer set. TCRdb fed the multiplex PCR reads into MiXCR, producing one record per CDR3 protein. This table has more than 300,000 distinct CDR3 sequences, less than 20% appearing once. Study outcomes and limitations: Stable hyperthyroidism was told apart from ophthalmopathy by a model built on 13 V-J features. Blood shared most expanded thyroid clonotypes above 0.001.

This CDR3 has 13 residues. In germline, CDR1 is SGHRS, CDR2 YFSETQ. Trimming removed 0 bases from V and 8 bases from J, with 9 bases in between. This clonotype was observed many times. Its target is unknown. The sample taken for sequencing was blood. The origin of this receptor is a young man with Graves' ophthalmopathy. The chain recombines TRBV5-1 with TRBJ2-4; perhaps TRBD2 as D (6 bases). The CDR3 reads CASSLEGEDIQYF. CDR3 in DNA: TGCGCCAGCAGCTTGGAAGGGGAGGACATTCAGTACTTC. Using reference TRBV5-1 and TRBJ2-4 for the parts outside the CDR3, the full variable domain is KAGVTQTPRYLIKTRGQQVTLSCSPISGHRSVSWYQQTPGQGLQFLFEYFSETQRNKGNFPGRFSGRQFSNSRSEMNVSTLELGDSALYLCASSLEGEDIQYFGAGTRLSVL.